This TCR beta chain was captured by sequencing in a study of human T cells and chemical hapten exposure. Across the study: Diphenylcyclopropenone, dosed weekly to the scalp, was given to patients throughout the approximately 25-week study. Among samples, TCR yields varied mainly because of small differences in pooled library volume.

The study's library attached unique molecular identifiers to single cDNA molecules. TCRdb independently ran MiXCR on the RACE reads; one entry per CDR3 protein. The sample holds 74,000 or so distinct CDR3 sequences; over 9% are singletons and the top ten take about 1.3%. Trimming took 6 bases from V and 5 from J, leaving 14 bases between them. The CDR3 loop spans 15 amino acids. Time point described: patch test 1, 2 weeks after DPC sensitization. Described treatment: therapeutic diphenylcyclopropenone sensitization with weekly scalp DPC. Sequencing started from total RNA isolated from unfractionated whole blood.

The TCR comes from a woman between 45 and 65 years old with alopecia areata. Some clones in this sample may be carry-over from other donors' samples. The chain couples TRBV12-3 or TRBV12-4 to TRBJ1-6; D unresolved. Sequenced material: whole blood, taken in connection with sensitization to the hapten diphenylcyclopropenone (DPC). The CDR3 reads CASRSTGPNNSPLHF. The CDR3 DNA sequence: TGTGCCAGCAGGTCGACCGGGCCAAATAATTCACCCCTCCACTTT.